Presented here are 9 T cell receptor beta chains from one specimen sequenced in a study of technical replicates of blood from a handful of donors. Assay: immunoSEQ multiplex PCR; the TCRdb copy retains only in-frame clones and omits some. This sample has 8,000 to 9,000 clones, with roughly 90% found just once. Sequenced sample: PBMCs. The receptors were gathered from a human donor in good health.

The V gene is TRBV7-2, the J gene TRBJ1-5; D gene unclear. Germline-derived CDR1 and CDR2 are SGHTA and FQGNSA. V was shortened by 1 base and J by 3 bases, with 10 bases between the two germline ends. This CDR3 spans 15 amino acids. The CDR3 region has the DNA TGTGCCAGCAGCTTAGTCAGCGGTAACAATCAGCCCCAGCATTTT. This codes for CASSLVSGNNQPQHF.

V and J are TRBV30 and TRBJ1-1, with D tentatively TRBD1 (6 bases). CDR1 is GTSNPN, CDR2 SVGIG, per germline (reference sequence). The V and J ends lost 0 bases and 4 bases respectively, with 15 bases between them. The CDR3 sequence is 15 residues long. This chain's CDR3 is CAWSVAGTQVTEAFF. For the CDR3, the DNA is TGTGCCTGGAGTGTCGCCGGGACACAGGTCACTGAAGCTTTCTTT.

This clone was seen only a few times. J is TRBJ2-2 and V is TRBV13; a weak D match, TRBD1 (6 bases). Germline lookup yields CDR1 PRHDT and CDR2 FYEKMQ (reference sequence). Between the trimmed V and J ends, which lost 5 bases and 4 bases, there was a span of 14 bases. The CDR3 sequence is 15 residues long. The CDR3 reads CASSRARTVTGELFF. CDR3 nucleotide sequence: TGTGCCAGCAGCCGCGCCAGGACAGTCACCGGGGAGCTGTTTTTT.

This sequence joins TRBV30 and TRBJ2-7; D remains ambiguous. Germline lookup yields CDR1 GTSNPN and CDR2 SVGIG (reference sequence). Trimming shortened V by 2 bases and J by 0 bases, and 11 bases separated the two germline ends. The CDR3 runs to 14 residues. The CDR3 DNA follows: TGTGCCTGGAGTACCGCACACAACTCCTACGAGCAGTACTTC. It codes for CAWSTAHNSYEQYF.

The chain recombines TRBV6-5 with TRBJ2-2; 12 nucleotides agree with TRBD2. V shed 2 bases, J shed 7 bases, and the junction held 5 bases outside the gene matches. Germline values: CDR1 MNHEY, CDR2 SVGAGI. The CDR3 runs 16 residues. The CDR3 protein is CASSYLAGGPGGELFF. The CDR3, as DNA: TGTGCCAGCAGTTACCTAGCGGGAGGGCCAGGCGGGGAGCTGTTTTTT.

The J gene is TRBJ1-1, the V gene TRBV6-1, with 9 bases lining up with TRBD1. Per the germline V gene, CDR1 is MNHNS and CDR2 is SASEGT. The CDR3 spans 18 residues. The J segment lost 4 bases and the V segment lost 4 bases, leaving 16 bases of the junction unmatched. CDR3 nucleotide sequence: TGTGCCAGCAGTGCCTTTGGGTATAGGGGACAGGGTACCACTGAAGCTTTCTTT. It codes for CASSAFGYRGQGTTEAFF.

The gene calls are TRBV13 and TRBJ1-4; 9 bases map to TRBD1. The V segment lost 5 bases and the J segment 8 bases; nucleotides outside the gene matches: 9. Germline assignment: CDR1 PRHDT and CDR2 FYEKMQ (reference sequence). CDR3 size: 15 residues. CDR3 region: CASSAYRGRGEKLFF. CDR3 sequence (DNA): TGTGCCAGCAGCGCCTACAGGGGGCGAGGGGAAAAACTGTTTTTT.

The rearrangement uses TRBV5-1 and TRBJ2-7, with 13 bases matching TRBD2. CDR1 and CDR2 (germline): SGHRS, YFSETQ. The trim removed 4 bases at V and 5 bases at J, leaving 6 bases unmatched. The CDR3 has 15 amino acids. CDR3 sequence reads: CASSEGLAGINEQYF. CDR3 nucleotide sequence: TGCGCCAGCAGCGAGGGACTAGCGGGAATCAACGAGCAGTACTTC.

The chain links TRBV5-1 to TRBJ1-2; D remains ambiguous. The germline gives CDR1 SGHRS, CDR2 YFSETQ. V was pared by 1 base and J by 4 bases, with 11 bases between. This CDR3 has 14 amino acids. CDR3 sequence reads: CASSLMAASYGYTF. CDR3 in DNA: TGCGCCAGCAGCTTGATGGCAGCTAGCTATGGCTACACCTTC. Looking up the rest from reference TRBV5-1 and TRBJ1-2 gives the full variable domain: KAGVTQTPRYLIKTRGQQVTLSCSPISGHRSVSWYQQTPGQGLQFLFEYFSETQRNKGNFPGRFSGRQFSNSRSEMNVSTLELGDSALYLCASSLMAASYGYTFGSGTRLTVV.